This T cell receptor beta chain was sequenced for a study of blood T cell repertoires in COVID-19 (dated by TCRdb to 2020 to 2021). Context from the whole study: The collaborator samples originated in the United States, Italy and Spain and spanned the acute and convalescent phases of COVID-19. The material from the prospective study consisted of cDNA or gDNA derived from T cells, B-cell-depleted T cells, or PBMCs. Subjects who had been exposed to COVID-19, were actively infected with it, or had recovered from it provided the deeply sampled blood TCRbeta repertoires that made up the dataset. The repertoires were released in a freely available public database intended as a resource for research on the immune response to SARS-CoV-2. Samples came from the ongoing ImmuneRACE study (first 160 participants) plus 1,254 subjects from 6 global collaborators. The sample metadata nearly always contained a de-identified subject ID, COVID-19 status, age in years and sex. Where available, HLA class I and class II types were taken from metadata supplied by the sample provider and were not determined by assay-based typing. The full study reports these points: Clinical and demographic metadata were provided uncurated, with the amount varying by source and participant.

The CDR3 holds 12 amino acids from the cysteine to the phenylalanine. The sequence is cut down to CDR3 DNA, 36 bases in frame from base 1. In the prospective study, participants were about 18 to 100 years old, resided in about 25 geographic areas of the United States, and were enrolled through a virtual design. In the prospective study, participants were assigned to cohorts based on the clinical history participants reported in a screening survey and a study questionnaire. Recovered participants in ImmuneRACE Cohort 3 were defined as having two consecutive negative NP/OP PCR tests, clearance from a healthcare professional, or resolution of symptoms. In the prospective study, mobile phlebotomists collected whole blood, serum and a nasopharyngeal or oropharyngeal swab from each participant. Participants in the prospective study had the option to provide additional blood draws and questionnaires over a roughly 2-month period. Blood samples from the prospective study were shipped frozen or at room temperature prior to DNA extraction.

TCRbeta CDR3 regions were amplified from genomic DNA using the immunoSEQ Assay, a bias-controlled multiplex PCR. The study's processing was this. Nucleated cell counts per sample were estimated from amplification of reference gene primers within the assay. To quantify the absolute abundance of each unique TCRbeta CDR3 rearrangement, sequence reads were collapsed and filtered. For each sample, productive Simpson clonality was calculated by taking the square root of Simpson's diversity index across productive rearrangements. TCRdb retrieved this table from immuneACCESS and kept in-frame rearrangements only. Not all clones are present; in checked studies, unresolved V genes account for under half, and no reason is known for the remainder. V and J calls and clone size come straight from that table; D and trimming were deduced from the DNA. A total of hundreds of thousands of clones appear in this sample, around 90% of them only once. The top ten clones comprise approximately 1.7% of the sample.

Points on this clone: Its antigen remains unidentified. Per-nucleotide qualities are absent, and no much larger clonotype sits a single base away.

The chain uses TRBV21-1 and TRBJ1-1; TRBD1 was called by the table and not checked on the DNA. TRBV21-1 is a known pseudogene. The sequence was collected from a woman between 45 and 60 years old who had recovered from COVID-19. The material sequenced was PBMCs or T cells enriched from blood (not recorded which). The nucleotides read TGTGCCAGCCACAGGGGAGGAACTGAAGCTTTCTTT. It translates to CASHRGGTEAFF.